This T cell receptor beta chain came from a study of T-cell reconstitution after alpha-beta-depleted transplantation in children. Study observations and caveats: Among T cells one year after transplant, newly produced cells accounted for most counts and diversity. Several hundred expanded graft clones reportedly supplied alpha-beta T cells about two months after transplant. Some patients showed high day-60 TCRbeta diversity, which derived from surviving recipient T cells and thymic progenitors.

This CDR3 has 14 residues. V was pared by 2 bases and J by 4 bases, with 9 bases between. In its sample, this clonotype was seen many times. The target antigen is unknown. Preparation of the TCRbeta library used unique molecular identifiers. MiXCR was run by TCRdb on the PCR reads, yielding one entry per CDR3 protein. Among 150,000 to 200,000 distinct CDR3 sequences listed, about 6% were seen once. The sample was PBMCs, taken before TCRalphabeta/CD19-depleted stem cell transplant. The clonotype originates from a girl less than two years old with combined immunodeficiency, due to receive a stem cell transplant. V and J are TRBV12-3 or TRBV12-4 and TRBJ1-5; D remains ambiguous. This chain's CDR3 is CASSLLTANQPQHF. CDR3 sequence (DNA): TGTGCCAGCAGTTTATTAACAGCAAATCAGCCCCAGCATTTT.